These 15 T cell receptor beta chains were all obtained from the same sample, sequenced in a study of cytomegalovirus exposure and HLA in healthy donors. Researchers ran the PCR with 60 Vbeta and 13 Jbeta primers. Some clones are missing from TCRdb's copy, which holds only in-frame ones; the method was immunoSEQ multiplex PCR. The sample includes about 65,000 clones, roughly 80% of them seen just once. Source material: PBMCs. The receptor source for this set is a girl under 18 in good health and CMV-seropositive.

The V and J genes are TRBV19 and TRBJ1-2; 12 bases match TRBD1. The CDR3 spans 16 residues. CDR1 and CDR2 from the germline V gene are LNHDA and SQIVND (reference sequence). Trimming removed 5 bases from V and 7 bases from J; junction bases left unmatched: 11. CDR3 sequence (DNA): TGTGCCAGTAGTCTGGGACAGGGGGCCCTTAATTCTGGCTACACCTTC. Residues: CASSLGQGALNSGYTF.

The gene calls are TRBV5-4 and TRBJ2-1; 12 nucleotides agree with TRBD2. This CDR3 comprises 16 residues. Trimming took 4 bases from V and 4 from J; bases not matched to a gene: 6. Germline assignment: CDR1 SGHNT and CDR2 YYREEE (reference sequence). CDR3 region: CASSPTLAGGYNEQFF. The CDR3 DNA is TGTGCCAGCAGCCCTACACTAGCGGGGGGTTACAATGAGCAGTTCTTC.

The chain combines TRBV28 with TRBJ2-7, with a possible D match to TRBD1 (6 bases). CDR3 size: 14 residues. The V end lost 5 bases, the J end lost 10 bases, and 21 bases lay between the germline ends. Germline CDR1 and CDR2: MDHEN and SYDVKM. The CDR3 coding sequence is TGTGCCAGCAGTCCAGGGGATCGACTCTGGATACAGTACTTC. Its protein product is CASSPGDRLWIQYF.

This clone was detected only a few times. The chain carries TRBV7-9 and TRBJ1-1, with D maybe TRBD1 (6 bases). The CDR3 runs 14 residues. The V gene lost 3 bases and the J gene lost 5 bases, with 13 bases spanning the gap. Germline lookup yields CDR1 SEHNR and CDR2 FQNEAQ (reference sequence). CDR3 loop: CASSFGGAETEAFF. In nucleotides, the CDR3 is TGTGCCAGCAGCTTCGGGGGGGCTGAGACTGAAGCTTTCTTT.

This chain connects TRBV2 to TRBJ1-5; 11 nucleotides match TRBD1. CDR3 size: 17 residues. Germline trimming cut 6 bases from V and 1 base from J; bases unmatched to any gene: 8. In germline, CDR1 is SNHLY, CDR2 FYNNEI. This CDR3 reads CASRDGTGGGSNQPQHF. DNA of the CDR3: TGTGCCAGCAGGGATGGGACAGGGGGTGGAAGCAATCAGCCCCAGCATTTT.

This sequence joins TRBV19 and TRBJ2-7; 8 bases map to TRBD1. V lost 10 bases and J lost 0; bases outside the gene matches: 8. Germline-derived CDR1 and CDR2 are LNHDA and SQIVND (reference sequence). CDR3 size: 14 residues. The CDR3 DNA reads TGTGCCACCCGGCGGGACAGGCTCTCCTACGAGCAGTACTTC. This encodes CATRRDRLSYEQYF.

This clone was observed a handful of times. The rearrangement joins TRBV4-1 to TRBJ2-5; D remains ambiguous. The CDR3 has 13 residues. Per the germline V gene, CDR1 is MGHRA and CDR2 is YSYEKL. Trimming cost V 3 bases and J 7 bases, with 12 bases left between them. The CDR3, as DNA: TGCGCCAGCAGCCAGGGCCCCATGGGGACCCAGTACTTC. Its translation is CASSQGPMGTQYF.

The chain links TRBV2 to TRBJ2-5, with D possibly matching TRBD1 (6 bases). Trimming took 6 bases from V and 0 from J, leaving 11 bases between them. There are 14 residues in the CDR3. Germline lookup yields CDR1 SNHLY and CDR2 FYNNEI. CDR3 sequence: CASRIGTNQETQYF. For the CDR3, the DNA is TGTGCCAGCAGAATTGGGACAAACCAAGAGACCCAGTACTTC.

This clone was seen just once. V is TRBV25-1 and J is TRBJ2-7; possible D gene TRBD1, 6 bases. Germline V lookup: CDR1 MGHDK, CDR2 SYGVNS. The CDR3 covers 13 residues. V was cut by 5 bases and J by 2 bases, with 10 bases left in between. The CDR3 spells CASSRTGTYEQYF. CDR3 in DNA: TGTGCCAGCAGTCGTACAGGGACCTACGAGCAGTACTTC.

V and J are TRBV19 and TRBJ1-1; D is unresolved. V lost 2 bases, J lost 7 bases, and 11 bases lay in between. The CDR3 loop spans 13 amino acids. Germline CDR1 and CDR2: LNHDA and SQIVND (reference sequence). CDR3 amino acids: CASSIILEGEAFF. For the CDR3, the DNA is TGTGCCAGTAGTATAATTTTGGAGGGTGAAGCTTTCTTT.

This clone was detected a few times. The CDR3 loop reads CASSHWGQGAGTQYF. Written as DNA, the CDR3 is TGTGCCAGCAGCCACTGGGGACAGGGGGCCGGTACGCAGTATTTT. V gene TRBV6-5 combines with J gene TRBJ2-3, with 12 bases fitting TRBD1. CDR1 MNHEY and CDR2 SVGAGI come from the germline V gene. The J segment lost 8 bases and the V segment lost 6 bases, leaving 9 bases of the junction unmatched. The CDR3 is made up of 15 amino acids.

The chain is built from TRBV6-6 and TRBJ1-2; no clear D gene. CDR3 length equals 11 residues. Trimming took off 4 bases at V and 3 bases at J, with 3 bases between the two ends. CDR1 is MNHNY, CDR2 SVGAGI, per germline (reference sequence). CDR3 amino acids: CASSSDYGYTF. The CDR3 bases are TGTGCCAGCAGTTCCGACTATGGCTACACCTTC.

The chain combines TRBV6-1 with TRBJ1-3, with unresolved D. Germline V lookup: CDR1 MNHNS, CDR2 SASEGT. V was shortened by 2 bases and J by 4 bases, with 12 bases between the two germline ends. The CDR3 sequence is 15 residues long. Here the CDR3 reads CASSELPLRGNTIYF. The CDR3 nucleotides are TGTGCCAGCAGTGAATTGCCCCTGCGGGGAAACACCATATATTTT.

V is TRBV11-2 and J is TRBJ2-7; 7 bases line up with TRBD2. V was pared by 4 bases and J by 2 bases, with 8 bases of the junction left unmatched. The CDR3 covers 15 residues. Germline V CDR1 and CDR2: SGHAT, FQNNGV. Here the CDR3 reads CASSYGGIKPYEQYF. The CDR3 nucleotides read TGTGCCAGCAGCTACGGGGGGATTAAACCCTACGAGCAGTACTTC.

The genes are TRBV7-2 and TRBJ1-4, with D tentatively TRBD1 (5 bases). This CDR3 spans 17 amino acids. V lost 1 base to trimming and J lost 5 bases, with 17 bases between them. Germline CDR1 is SGHTA and CDR2 is FQGNSA. CDR3: CASSLGGQRAINEKLFF. The CDR3 DNA sequence: TGTGCCAGCAGCTTAGGTGGACAAAGGGCCATAAATGAAAAACTGTTTTTT.